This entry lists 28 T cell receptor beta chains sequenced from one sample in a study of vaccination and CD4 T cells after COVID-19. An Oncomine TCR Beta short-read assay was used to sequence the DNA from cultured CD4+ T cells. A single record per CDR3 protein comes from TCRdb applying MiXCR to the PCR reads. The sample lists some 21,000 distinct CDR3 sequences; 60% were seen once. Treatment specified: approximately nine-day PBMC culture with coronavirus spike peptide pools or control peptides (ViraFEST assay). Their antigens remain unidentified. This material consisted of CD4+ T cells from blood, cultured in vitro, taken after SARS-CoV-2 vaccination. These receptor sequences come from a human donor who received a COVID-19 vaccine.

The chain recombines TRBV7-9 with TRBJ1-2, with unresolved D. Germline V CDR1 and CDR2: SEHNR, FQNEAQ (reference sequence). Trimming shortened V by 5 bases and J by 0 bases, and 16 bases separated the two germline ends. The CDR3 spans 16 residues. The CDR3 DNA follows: TGTGCCAGCAGCGCAAGGCAACCGGGAGCTAACTATGGCTACACCTTC. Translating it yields CASSARQPGANYGYTF. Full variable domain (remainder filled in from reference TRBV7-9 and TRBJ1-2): DTGVSQNPRHKITKRGQNVTFRCDPISEHNRLYWYRQTLGQGPEFLTYFQNEAQLEKSRLLSDRFSAERPKGSFSTLEIQRTEQGDSAMYLCASSARQPGANYGYTFGSGTRLTVV.

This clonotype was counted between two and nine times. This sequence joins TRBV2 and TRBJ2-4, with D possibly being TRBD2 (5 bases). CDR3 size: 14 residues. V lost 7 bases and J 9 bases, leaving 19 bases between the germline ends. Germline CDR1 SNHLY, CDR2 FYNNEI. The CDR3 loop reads CASKVRKSGGIQYF. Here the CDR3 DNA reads TGTGCCAGCAAGGTCAGAAAATCTGGAGGCATTCAGTACTTC.

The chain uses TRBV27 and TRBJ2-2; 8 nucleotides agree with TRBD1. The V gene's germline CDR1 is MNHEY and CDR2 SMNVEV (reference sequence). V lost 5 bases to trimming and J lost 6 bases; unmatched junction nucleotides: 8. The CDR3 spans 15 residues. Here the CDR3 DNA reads TGTGCCAGCAGTCCCGACAGGGGATCGTCCGGGGAGCTGTTTTTT. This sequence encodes CASSPDRGSSGELFF.

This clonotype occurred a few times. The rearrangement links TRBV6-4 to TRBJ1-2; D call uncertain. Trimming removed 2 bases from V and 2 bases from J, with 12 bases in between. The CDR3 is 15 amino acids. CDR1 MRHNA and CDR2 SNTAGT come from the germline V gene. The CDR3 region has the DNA TGTGCCAGCAGTGACGACGGCAGCAGGAACTATGGCTACACCTTC. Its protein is CASSDDGSRNYGYTF.

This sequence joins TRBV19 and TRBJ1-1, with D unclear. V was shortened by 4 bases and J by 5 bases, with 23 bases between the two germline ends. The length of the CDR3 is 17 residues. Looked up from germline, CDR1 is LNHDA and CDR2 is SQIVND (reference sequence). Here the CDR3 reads CASSSAIGGTRGTEAFF. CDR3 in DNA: TGTGCCAGTAGTAGTGCCATTGGAGGCACGCGCGGGACTGAAGCTTTCTTT.

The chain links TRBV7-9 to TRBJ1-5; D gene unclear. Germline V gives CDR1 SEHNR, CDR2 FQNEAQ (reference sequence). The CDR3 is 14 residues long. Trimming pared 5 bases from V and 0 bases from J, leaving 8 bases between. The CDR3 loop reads CASSEGISNQPQHF. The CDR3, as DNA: TGTGCCAGCAGCGAGGGCATTAGCAATCAGCCCCAGCATTTT.

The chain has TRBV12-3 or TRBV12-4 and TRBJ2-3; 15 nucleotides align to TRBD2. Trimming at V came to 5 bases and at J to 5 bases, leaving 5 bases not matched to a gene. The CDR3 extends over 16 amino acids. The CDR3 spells CASSGLAGGIRDTQYF. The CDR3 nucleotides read TGTGCCAGCAGTGGACTAGCGGGGGGGATTAGAGATACGCAGTATTTT.

The CDR3 reads CASSSEGGVYGYTF. CDR3 in DNA: TGTGCCAGCAGCTCGGAGGGGGGGGTCTATGGCTACACCTTC. The chain combines TRBV7-9 with TRBJ1-2, with D perhaps matching TRBD1 (6 bases). The length of the CDR3 is 14 residues. V shed 4 bases and J shed 4 bases, with 13 bases lying between them. CDR1 SEHNR and CDR2 FQNEAQ come from the germline V gene (reference sequence).

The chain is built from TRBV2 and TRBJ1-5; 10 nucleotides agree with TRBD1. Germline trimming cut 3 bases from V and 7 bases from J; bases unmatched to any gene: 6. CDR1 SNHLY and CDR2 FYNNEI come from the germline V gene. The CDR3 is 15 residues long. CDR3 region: CASSETGGSRQPQHF. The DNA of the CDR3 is TGTGCCAGCAGTGAGACAGGGGGCTCTAGGCAGCCCCAGCATTTT.

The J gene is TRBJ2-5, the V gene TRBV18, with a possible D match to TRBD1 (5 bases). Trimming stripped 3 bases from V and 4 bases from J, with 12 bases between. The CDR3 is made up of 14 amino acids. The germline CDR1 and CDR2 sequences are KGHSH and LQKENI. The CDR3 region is CASSPSQGGETQYF. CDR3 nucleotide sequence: TGTGCCAGCTCACCCTCTCAGGGTGGAGAGACCCAGTACTTC.

The CDR3: CATSDLGEQYF. In DNA, the CDR3 is TGTGCCACCAGTGATTTGGGCGAGCAGTACTTC. This chain connects TRBV24-1 to TRBJ2-7; D call uncertain. The germline V gene encodes CDR1 KGHDR and CDR2 SFDVKD. Trimming pared 0 bases from V and 6 bases from J, leaving 2 bases between. CDR3 length: 11 residues.

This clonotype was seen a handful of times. This chain's CDR3 is CASSSPHRGGDNEQFF. For the CDR3, the DNA is TGTGCCAGCAGCTCGCCCCACAGAGGGGGCGACAATGAGCAGTTCTTC. This chain uses TRBV5-4 with TRBJ2-1, with 7 nucleotides matching TRBD1. Losses at the gene ends were 3 bases for V and 5 bases for J; bases not matched to a gene: 11. This CDR3 is built from 16 residues. Germline V CDR1 and CDR2: SGHNT, YYREEE (reference sequence).

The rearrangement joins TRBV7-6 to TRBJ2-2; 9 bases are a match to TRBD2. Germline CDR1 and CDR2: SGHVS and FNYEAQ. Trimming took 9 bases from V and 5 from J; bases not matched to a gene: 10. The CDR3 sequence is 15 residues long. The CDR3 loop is CASSGGLIRTGELFF. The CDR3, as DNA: TGTGCCAGTAGCGGGGGCCTTATCCGGACCGGGGAGCTGTTTTTT.

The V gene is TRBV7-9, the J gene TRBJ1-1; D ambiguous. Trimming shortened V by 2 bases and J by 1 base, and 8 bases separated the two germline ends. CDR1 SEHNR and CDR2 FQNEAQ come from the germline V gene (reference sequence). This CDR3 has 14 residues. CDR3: CASSLILRNTEAFF. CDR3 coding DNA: TGTGCCAGCAGCTTAATCCTCAGGAACACTGAAGCTTTCTTT.

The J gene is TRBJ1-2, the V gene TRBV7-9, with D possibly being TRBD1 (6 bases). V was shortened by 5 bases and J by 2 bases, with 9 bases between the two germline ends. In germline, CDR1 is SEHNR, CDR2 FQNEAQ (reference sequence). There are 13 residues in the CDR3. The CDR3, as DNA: TGTGCCAGCAGCCGGACAGAAAACTATGGCTACACCTTC. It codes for CASSRTENYGYTF.

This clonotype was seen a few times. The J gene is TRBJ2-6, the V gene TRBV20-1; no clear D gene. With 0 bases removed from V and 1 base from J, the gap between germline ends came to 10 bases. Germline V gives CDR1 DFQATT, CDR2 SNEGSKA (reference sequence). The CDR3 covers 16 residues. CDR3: CSARDQQASGANVLTF. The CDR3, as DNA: TGCAGTGCTAGAGATCAGCAGGCATCTGGGGCCAACGTCCTGACTTTC.

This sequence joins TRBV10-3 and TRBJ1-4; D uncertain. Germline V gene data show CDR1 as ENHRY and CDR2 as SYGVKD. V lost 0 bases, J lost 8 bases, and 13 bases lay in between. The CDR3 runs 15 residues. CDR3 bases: TGTGCCATCAGTGAGTCCGGGCGAGGAGGGGAAAAACTGTTTTTT. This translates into CAISESGRGGEKLFF.

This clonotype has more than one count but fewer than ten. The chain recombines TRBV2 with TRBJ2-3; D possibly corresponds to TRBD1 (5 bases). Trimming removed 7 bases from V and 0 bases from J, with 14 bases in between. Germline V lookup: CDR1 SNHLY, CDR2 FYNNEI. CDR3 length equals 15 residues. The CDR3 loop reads CASIRRGASTDTQYF. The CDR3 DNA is TGTGCCAGCATCCGTAGGGGTGCTAGCACAGATACGCAGTATTTT.

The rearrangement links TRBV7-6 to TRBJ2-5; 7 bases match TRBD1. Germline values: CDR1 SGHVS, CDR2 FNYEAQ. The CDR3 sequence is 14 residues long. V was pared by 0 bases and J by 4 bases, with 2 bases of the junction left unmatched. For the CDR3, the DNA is TGTGCCAGCAGCTTAGCACAGGGGCTAGAGACCCAGTACTTC. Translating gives CASSLAQGLETQYF.

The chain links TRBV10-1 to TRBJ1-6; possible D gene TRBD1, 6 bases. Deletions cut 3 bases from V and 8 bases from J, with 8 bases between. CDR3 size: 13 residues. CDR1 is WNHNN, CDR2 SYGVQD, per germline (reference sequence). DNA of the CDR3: TGCGCCAGCAGTGACTACAGGGATTCACCCCTCCACTTT. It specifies CASSDYRDSPLHF.

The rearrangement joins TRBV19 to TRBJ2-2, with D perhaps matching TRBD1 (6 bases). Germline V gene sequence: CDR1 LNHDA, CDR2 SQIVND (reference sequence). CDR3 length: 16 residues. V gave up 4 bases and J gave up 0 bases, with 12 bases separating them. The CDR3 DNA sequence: TGTGCCAGTAGTACCGAGGGGGTCACGAACACCGGGGAGCTGTTTTTT. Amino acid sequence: CASSTEGVTNTGELFF. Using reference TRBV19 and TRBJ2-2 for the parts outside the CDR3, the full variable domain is DGGITQSPKYLFRKEGQNVTLSCEQNLNHDAMYWYRQDPGQGLRLIYYSQIVNDFQKGDIAEGYSVSREKKESFPLTVTSAQKNPTAFYLCASSTEGVTNTGELFFGEGSRLTVL.

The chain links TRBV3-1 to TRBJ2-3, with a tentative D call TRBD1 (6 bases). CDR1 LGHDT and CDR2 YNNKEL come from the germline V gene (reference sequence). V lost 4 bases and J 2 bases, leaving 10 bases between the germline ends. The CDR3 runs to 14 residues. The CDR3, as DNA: TGTGCCAGCAGCCGGGACATGAACACAGATACGCAGTATTTT. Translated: CASSRDMNTDTQYF.

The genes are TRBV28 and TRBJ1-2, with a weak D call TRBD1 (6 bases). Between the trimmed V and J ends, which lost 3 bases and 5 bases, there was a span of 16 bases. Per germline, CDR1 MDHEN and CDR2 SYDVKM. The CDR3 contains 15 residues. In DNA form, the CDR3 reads TGTGCCAGCAGTTTCGTTGGGGGGCCGGGATATGGCTACACCTTC. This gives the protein CASSFVGGPGYGYTF.

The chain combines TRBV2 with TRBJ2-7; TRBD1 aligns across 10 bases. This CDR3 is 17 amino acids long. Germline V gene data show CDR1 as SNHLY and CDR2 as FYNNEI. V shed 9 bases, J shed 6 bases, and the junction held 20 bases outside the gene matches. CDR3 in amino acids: CASTPGQGIGGISEQYF. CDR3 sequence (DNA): TGTGCCAGTACCCCGGGACAGGGGATTGGGGGGATCTCCGAGCAGTACTTC. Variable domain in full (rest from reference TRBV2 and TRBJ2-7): EPEVTQTPSHQVTQMGQEVILRCVPISNHLYFYWYRQILGQKVEFLVSFYNNEISEKSEIFDDQFSVERPDGSNFTLKIRSTKLEDSAMYFCASTPGQGIGGISEQYFGPGTRLTVT.

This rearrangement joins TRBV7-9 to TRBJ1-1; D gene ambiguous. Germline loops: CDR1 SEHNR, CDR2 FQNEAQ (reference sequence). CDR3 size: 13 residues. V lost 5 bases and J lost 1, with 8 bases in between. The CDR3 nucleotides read TGTGCCAGCAGCCGAACCGAGAACACTGAAGCTTTCTTT. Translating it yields CASSRTENTEAFF.

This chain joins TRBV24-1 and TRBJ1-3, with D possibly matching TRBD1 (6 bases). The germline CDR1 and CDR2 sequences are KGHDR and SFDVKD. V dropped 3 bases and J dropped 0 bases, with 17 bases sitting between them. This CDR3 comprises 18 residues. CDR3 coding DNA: TGTGCCACCAGTGATCCGGGCTCAGGGGACGACTCTGGAAACACCATATATTTT. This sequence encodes CATSDPGSGDDSGNTIYF.

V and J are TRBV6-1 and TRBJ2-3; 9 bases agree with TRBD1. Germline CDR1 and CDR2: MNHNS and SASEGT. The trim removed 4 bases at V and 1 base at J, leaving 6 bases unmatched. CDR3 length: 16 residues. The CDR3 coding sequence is TGTGCCAGCAGTGCAACAGGGGGCGGCGGCACAGATACGCAGTATTTT. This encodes CASSATGGGGTDTQYF.

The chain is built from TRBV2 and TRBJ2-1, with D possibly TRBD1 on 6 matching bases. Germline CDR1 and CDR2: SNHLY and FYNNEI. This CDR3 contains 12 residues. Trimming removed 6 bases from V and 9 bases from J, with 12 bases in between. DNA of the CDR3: TGTGCCAGCAGGAAGGACAGAGGTGAGCAGTTCTTC. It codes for CASRKDRGEQFF. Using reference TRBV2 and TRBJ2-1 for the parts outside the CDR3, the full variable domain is EPEVTQTPSHQVTQMGQEVILRCVPISNHLYFYWYRQILGQKVEFLVSFYNNEISEKSEIFDDQFSVERPDGSNFTLKIRSTKLEDSAMYFCASRKDRGEQFFGPGTRLTVL.